This passage covers 9 T cell receptor beta chains from one sample sequenced in a study of blood T cells in healthy people across ages. It was with a sample-barcoded 5' primer and a J-beta primer mix that a second PCR of roughly 7 to 12 cycles was run. In TCRdb, the 5' RACE reads were re-called with MiXCR into one record per CDR3 protein. Among 600,000 or so distinct CDR3 sequences, around 31% were seen once, and the ten largest hold around 16%. The sequenced material came from blood. The receptors shown here come from a woman older than 75 in good health.

This clonotype showed up many times. The rearrangement joins TRBV20-1 to TRBJ2-5; D perhaps matches TRBD2 (5 bases). The CDR3 is 12 amino acids. Germline V gene data show CDR1 as DFQATT and CDR2 as SNEGSKA (reference sequence). V shed 5 bases and J shed 3 bases, with 10 bases lying between them. This CDR3 is CSAYTRKETQYF. As DNA, the CDR3 is TGCAGTGCTTATACTAGAAAAGAGACCCAGTACTTC.

This clonotype has ten or more counts. The V gene is TRBV12-5, the J gene TRBJ2-7; D is unresolved. Germline values: CDR1 LGHNT, CDR2 FRNRAP. This CDR3 has 12 amino acids. V lost 0 bases and J lost 6, with 6 bases in between. The CDR3 DNA reads as TGTGCTAGTGGTTTGGTACGTGGCGAGCAGTACTTC. Translating it yields CASGLVRGEQYF.

There are many counts of this clonotype. Here the CDR3 reads CSSGTRKGDTQYF. The CDR3 DNA follows: TGCAGCTCCGGGACTAGAAAAGGAGATACGCAGTATTTT. This chain uses TRBV29-1 with TRBJ2-3; 8 bases agree with TRBD2. The CDR3 length is 13 residues. J lost 5 bases, V lost 8 bases, and 9 bases had no gene match. CDR1 is SQVTM, CDR2 ANQGSEA, per germline.

CDR3 loop: CASSERGVLGGNTIYF. CDR3 DNA: TGTGCCAGCAGTGAACGAGGGGTCCTCGGTGGAAACACCATATATTTT. This rearrangement joins TRBV6-1 to TRBJ1-3, with a weak D call TRBD1 (5 bases). CDR1 and CDR2 (germline): MNHNS, SASEGT. This CDR3 comprises 16 residues. Trimming pared 2 bases from V and 3 bases from J, leaving 14 bases between.

This clonotype showed up many times. The genes are TRBV4-2 and TRBJ2-3; TRBD2 aligns across 7 bases. Per germline, CDR1 LGHNA and CDR2 YNFKEQ. The CDR3 has 17 residues. V lost 2 bases and J lost 3; bases outside the gene matches: 11. CDR3 coding DNA: TGTGCCAGCAGCCAAACCCGGTCTTGGGGGGGGACAGATACGCAGTATTTT. It encodes CASSQTRSWGGTDTQYF.

This clonotype showed up just a few times. CDR3 residues: CASSLTGLGELFF. CDR3 in DNA: TGTGCCAGCAGCCTGACAGGGCTTGGGGAGCTGTTTTTT. The chain recombines TRBV5-4 with TRBJ2-2, with TRBD1 matching over 7 bases. Trimming at V came to 4 bases and at J to 8 bases, leaving 5 bases not matched to a gene. The CDR3 extends over 13 amino acids. Germline V gene data show CDR1 as SGHNT and CDR2 as YYREEE (reference sequence).

The table lists this clonotype with many counts. The V and J genes are TRBV18 and TRBJ2-7; the match to TRBD1 covers 9 bases. Losses at the gene ends were 6 bases for V and 2 bases for J; bases not matched to a gene: 8. The CDR3 is 15 residues long. In germline, CDR1 is KGHSH, CDR2 LQKENI. The CDR3 loop is CASSLGQGVAYEQYF. The CDR3, as DNA: TGTGCCAGCTCCCTGGGACAGGGAGTTGCCTACGAGCAGTACTTC.

To note about this clonotype: At one boundary the junction diverges from the germline segment, which might be a read error. In DNA, the CDR3 is TGTGCCAGCTCATCAATAGATGCGCAGTATTTT. Translating it yields CASSSIDAQYF. The J gene is TRBJ2-3, the V gene TRBV18, with D unresolved. The CDR3 spans 11 residues. Germline V gene sequence: CDR1 KGHSH, CDR2 LQKENI.

This clonotype was observed at least ten times. J is TRBJ2-5 and V is TRBV30; the D is unclear. Trimming removed 2 bases from V and 5 bases from J, with 9 bases in between. Germline lookup yields CDR1 GTSNPN and CDR2 SVGIG (reference sequence). The CDR3 sequence is 12 residues long. For the CDR3, the DNA is TGTGCCTGGAGTCTCAGGTCGGAGACCCAGTACTTC. Its protein product is CAWSLRSETQYF.